This entry lists 27 T cell receptor beta chains sequenced from one sample in a study of cytomegalovirus exposure and HLA in healthy donors. Use of 60 Vbeta and 13 Jbeta primers characterized the PCR. The table came from immunoSEQ multiplex PCR; TCRdb's copy has only in-frame clones and leaves some out. The sample contains 150,000 to 200,000 clones, roughly 74% of which appear only once. The sample was PBMCs. Source of these receptors: a young man in good health and CMV-seropositive.

The genes are TRBV5-5 and TRBJ2-7; 8 positions agree with TRBD1. Germline V lookup: CDR1 SGHKS, CDR2 YYEKEE (reference sequence). The CDR3 consists of 14 residues. Unmatched junction bases numbered 6, after V lost 4 bases and J lost 3 bases. CDR3 DNA sequence: TGTGCCAGCAGCACCGGACAGGGTGGCTACGAGCAGTACTTC. It encodes CASSTGQGGYEQYF.

The genes are TRBV2 and TRBJ1-2; 7 bases match TRBD1. The V and J ends lost 5 bases and 8 bases, in that order; junction bases with no gene match: 11. The CDR3 is 14 residues long. CDR1 is SNHLY and CDR2 is FYNNEI in the germline V gene. CDR3 bases: TGTGCCAGCAGTTCCATGACAGGGCCGGGCGGCTACACCTTC. Its protein product is CASSSMTGPGGYTF. The full variable domain, its missing parts supplied by reference TRBV2 and TRBJ1-2, is EPEVTQTPSHQVTQMGQEVILRCVPISNHLYFYWYRQILGQKVEFLVSFYNNEISEKSEIFDDQFSVERPDGSNFTLKIRSTKLEDSAMYFCASSSMTGPGGYTFGSGTRLTVV.

V gene TRBV19 combines with J gene TRBJ2-1; 7 nucleotides line up with TRBD2. Trimming cost V 3 bases and J 2 bases; bases outside gene matches: 4. This CDR3 is built from 15 residues. CDR1 is LNHDA, CDR2 SQIVND, per germline (reference sequence). CDR3: CASSMGGNPYNEQFF. The CDR3, as DNA: TGTGCCAGTAGTATGGGGGGGAACCCCTACAATGAGCAGTTCTTC. The variable domain in full, completed from reference TRBV19 and TRBJ2-1, reads DGGITQSPKYLFRKEGQNVTLSCEQNLNHDAMYWYRQDPGQGLRLIYYSQIVNDFQKGDIAEGYSVSREKKESFPLTVTSAQKNPTAFYLCASSMGGNPYNEQFFGPGTRLTVL.

V and J are TRBV11-2 and TRBJ2-3; 7 bases align to TRBD1. Germline CDR1 SGHAT, CDR2 FQNNGV. This CDR3 is built from 16 residues. Trimming at V came to 5 bases and at J to 0 bases, leaving 8 bases not matched to a gene. CDR3 bases: TGTGCCAGCAGCCGCACACAGGGGCTTAGCACAGATACGCAGTATTTT. It translates to CASSRTQGLSTDTQYF.

Turning to this clone: Sequence at one end of the junction differs from germline and may be a read error. The CDR3 DNA follows: TGTGCCAGCAGCTATTATGCGGGGAACTATGGCTACCCCTTC. Amino acid sequence: CASSYYAGNYGYPF. The chain joins TRBV7-2 to TRBJ1-2; no reliable D call. This CDR3 region has 14 residues. CDR1 and CDR2 (germline): SGHTA, FQGNSA. Full variable domain (remainder filled in from reference TRBV7-2 and TRBJ1-2): GAGVSQSPSNKVTEKGKDVELRCDPISGHTALYWYRQSLGQGLEFLIYFQGNSAPDKSGLPSDRFSAERTGGSVSTLTIQRTQQEDSAVYLCASSYYAGNYGYPFGSGTRLTVV.

This clone was picked up a small number of times. The chain couples TRBV27 to TRBJ2-3; 7 positions match TRBD2. From germline, CDR1 is MNHEY and CDR2 SMNVEV (reference sequence). The CDR3 consists of 14 residues. J gave up 5 bases and V 5 bases, and 7 bases lay outside the gene matches. CDR3 residues: CASSLRLAGDTQYF. The DNA for the CDR3 is TGTGCCAGCAGTCTACGACTAGCCGGAGATACGCAGTATTTT.

The V and J genes are TRBV27 and TRBJ1-2; TRBD1 is a possible D gene (6 bases). Trimming removed 7 bases from V and 6 bases from J, with 15 bases in between. The CDR3 runs to 13 residues. Germline V gene sequence: CDR1 MNHEY, CDR2 SMNVEV (reference sequence). The CDR3 nucleotides read TGTGCCAGCAAGGCCAGGGGCTCTGATGGCTACACCTTC. As protein: CASKARGSDGYTF.

Here the CDR3 reads CASSLSVHNTEAFF. Written as DNA, the CDR3 is TGTGCCAGCAGTTTATCGGTACATAACACTGAAGCTTTCTTT. The V gene is TRBV27, the J gene TRBJ1-1; no definite D call. V was trimmed by 0 bases and J by 2 bases, leaving 7 bases between them. The CDR3 is 14 amino acids. CDR1 and CDR2 from the germline V gene are MNHEY and SMNVEV (reference sequence).

The rearrangement links TRBV6-5 to TRBJ2-2; 10 bases are shared with TRBD2. Trimming took 2 bases from V and 7 from J; bases not matched to a gene: 7. Germline CDR1 and CDR2: MNHEY and SVGAGI. The CDR3 spans 16 residues. Here the CDR3 DNA reads TGTGCCAGCAGTTACGAGTTAGCGGGAGGAATCGGGGAGCTGTTTTTT. Translation gives CASSYELAGGIGELFF.

The rearrangement uses TRBV19 and TRBJ1-1; 8 nucleotides align to TRBD1. This CDR3 spans 14 amino acids. Germline CDR1 LNHDA, CDR2 SQIVND (reference sequence). The V and J ends lost 1 base and 3 bases, in that order; junction bases with no gene match: 1. The CDR3 reads CASSIGTGHTEAFF. CDR3 coding DNA: TGTGCCAGTAGTATAGGGACAGGGCACACTGAAGCTTTCTTT.

The V gene is TRBV28, the J gene TRBJ1-3; D is perhaps TRBD1 (5 bases). CDR3 length: 17 amino acids. V shed 4 bases and J shed 1 base, with 17 bases lying between them. Germline V lookup: CDR1 MDHEN, CDR2 SYDVKM. In DNA form, the CDR3 reads TGTGCCAGCAGTTCCAATGGAGGGGCGAGGTCTGGAAACACCATATATTTT. It translates to CASSSNGGARSGNTIYF.

The chain couples TRBV30 to TRBJ2-7; 7 bases fit TRBD2. The CDR3 extends over 14 amino acids. Germline V gene data show CDR1 as GTSNPN and CDR2 as SVGIG (reference sequence). Trimming cost V 3 bases and J 5 bases; bases outside gene matches: 10. In DNA, the CDR3 is TGTGCCTGGAGCGAGGAGGGAGGGCTCCACGAGCAGTACTTC. This sequence encodes CAWSEEGGLHEQYF.

On this clone itself: An end of the junction does not agree with germline; a read error may underlie this. The chain is built from TRBV11-2 and TRBJ2-1; 9 nucleotides line up with TRBD2. This CDR3 comprises 16 residues. Germline V gene sequence: CDR1 SGHAT, CDR2 FQNNGV. CDR3 sequence reads: CASSLDLAGKYSEQFF. The CDR3 DNA reads as TGTGCCAGCAGCTTAGATCTAGCGGGAAAATACAGTGAGCAGTTCTTC.

This chain uses TRBV7-2 with TRBJ2-3; the D is unclear. This CDR3 contains 15 residues. Germline assignment: CDR1 SGHTA and CDR2 FQGNSA. Trimming took off 5 bases at V and 4 bases at J, with 16 bases between the two ends. The CDR3 sequence: CASSPPSLAPDTQYF. Here the CDR3 DNA reads TGTGCCAGCAGCCCCCCAAGCCTCGCCCCAGATACGCAGTATTTT.

The chain employs TRBV5-1 and TRBJ1-1; maybe TRBD1 (5 bases). The CDR3 is made up of 13 amino acids. The V and J ends lost 5 bases and 3 bases respectively, with 11 bases between them. The germline gives CDR1 SGHRS, CDR2 YFSETQ. CDR3 in amino acids: CASRDSGDTEAFF. The CDR3 coding sequence is TGCGCCAGCAGGGACTCGGGGGACACTGAAGCTTTCTTT.

The genes are TRBV28 and TRBJ2-5; 10 bases align to TRBD2. Germline-derived CDR1 and CDR2 are MDHEN and SYDVKM. The CDR3 sequence is 15 residues long. V lost 6 bases and J lost 1; bases outside the gene matches: 5. The DNA of the CDR3 is TGTGCCAGCAGAAAGCGGGAGGGCCCCCAAGAGACCCAGTACTTC. This translates into CASRKREGPQETQYF.

This clone was seen once. This chain links TRBV2 with TRBJ2-3; the D is unclear. CDR1 SNHLY and CDR2 FYNNEI come from the germline V gene. With 7 bases removed from V and 3 bases from J, the gap between germline ends came to 17 bases. The CDR3 has 15 amino acids. The CDR3 sequence is CASKMRSFETDTQYF. CDR3 in DNA: TGTGCCAGCAAAATGCGGTCCTTTGAGACAGATACGCAGTATTTT.

This clone is a singleton in its sample. This sequence joins TRBV30 and TRBJ1-5, with no clear D. This CDR3 is 14 amino acids long. V shed 1 base and J shed 0 bases, with 7 bases lying between them. The germline gives CDR1 GTSNPN, CDR2 SVGIG (reference sequence). In DNA, the CDR3 is TGTGCCTGGAGTGCCAGTTATAGCAATCAGCCCCAGCATTTT. It codes for CAWSASYSNQPQHF.

This chain connects TRBV5-1 to TRBJ2-1; no clear D gene. V was trimmed by 4 bases and J by 6 bases, leaving 14 bases between them. Per germline, CDR1 SGHRS and CDR2 YFSETQ. This CDR3 spans 14 amino acids. The DNA of the CDR3 is TGCGCCAGCAGCCCCCGGAGCAGAGTCAATGAGCAGTTCTTC. This translates into CASSPRSRVNEQFF.

Here the CDR3 DNA reads TGTGCCAGCAGCTCTCAACGGGGCACCGGGGAGCTGTTTTTT. Amino acids: CASSSQRGTGELFF. The chain employs TRBV5-4 and TRBJ2-2, with D tentatively TRBD2 (5 bases). This CDR3 comprises 14 residues. V lost 3 bases and J 4 bases, leaving 10 bases between the germline ends. CDR1 and CDR2 from the germline V gene are SGHNT and YYREEE (reference sequence).

The chain is built from TRBV6-1 and TRBJ1-2, with 8 bases lining up with TRBD1. The germline V gene encodes CDR1 MNHNS and CDR2 SASEGT. With V trimmed by 4 bases and J by 3 bases, 10 bases remained unmatched. The CDR3 extends over 16 amino acids. CDR3: CASSVRGRFDDYGYTF. The CDR3 bases are TGTGCCAGCAGTGTCAGGGGGCGATTTGACGACTATGGCTACACCTTC.

The V call is TRBV7-9, the J call TRBJ2-5; D perhaps matches TRBD2 (5 bases). Trimming removed 0 bases from V and 2 bases from J, with 7 bases in between. There are 14 residues in the CDR3. Germline CDR1 SEHNR, CDR2 FQNEAQ (reference sequence). The CDR3 region has the DNA TGTGCCAGCAGCTTAGCTAGCGCTCAAGAGACCCAGTACTTC. Translation: CASSLASAQETQYF.

Only a few counts were recorded for this clone. This chain links TRBV6-1 with TRBJ1-5, with no clear D. CDR3 length: 15 residues. Germline V gene lookup returns CDR1 MNHNS and CDR2 SASEGT. Trimming stripped 6 bases from V and 2 bases from J, with 14 bases between. The CDR3 coding sequence is TGTGCCAGCAGCGAGGGCAAGGTCGGCAATCAGCCCCAGCATTTT. This codes for CASSEGKVGNQPQHF.

This clone was found once. V is TRBV28 and J is TRBJ2-1; 8 bases map to TRBD2. From germline, CDR1 is MDHEN and CDR2 SYDVKM. The junction had 7 bases not matched to a gene; V was cut back by 6 bases and J by 3 bases. The CDR3 sequence is 15 residues long. CDR3 region: CASRNKRENYNEQFF. In nucleotides, the CDR3 is TGTGCCAGCAGGAACAAGCGGGAGAACTACAATGAGCAGTTCTTC. The variable domain in full, completed from reference TRBV28 and TRBJ2-1, reads DVKVTQSSRYLVKRTGEKVFLECVQDMDHENMFWYRQDPGLGLRLIYFSYDVKMKEKGDIPEGYSVSREKKERFSLILESASTNQTSMYLCASRNKRENYNEQFFGPGTRLTVL.

This clone has more than one count but fewer than ten. The rearrangement uses TRBV7-6 and TRBJ2-1; the D gene is possibly TRBD1 (5 bases). Germline V gene lookup returns CDR1 SGHVS and CDR2 FNYEAQ. The CDR3 has 12 amino acids. Trimming left V 8 bases short and J 7 bases short, with 12 bases between. CDR3 coding DNA: TGTGCCAGCGGACATTTGGGGAATGAGCAGTTCTTC. Translating gives CASGHLGNEQFF.

The table lists this clone with many counts. The chain couples TRBV2 to TRBJ2-1; perhaps TRBD1 as D (6 bases). From germline, CDR1 is SNHLY and CDR2 FYNNEI. The V end lost 6 bases, the J end lost 5 bases, and 20 bases lay between the germline ends. The CDR3 runs 16 residues. The CDR3 sequence is CASSGEFGTTDNEQFF. CDR3 in DNA: TGTGCCAGCAGCGGGGAGTTTGGGACAACAGACAATGAGCAGTTCTTC.

The rearrangement joins TRBV29-1 to TRBJ1-1; a possible D gene is TRBD1 (6 bases). V lost 7 bases to trimming and J lost 7 bases, with 19 bases between them. The CDR3 length is 13 residues. From germline, CDR1 is SQVTM and CDR2 ANQGSEA. CDR3 sequence (DNA): TGCAGCGCTGATGCCGGGACAACCTGTGAAGCTTTCTTT. Protein product: CSADAGTTCEAFF.